This T cell receptor (beta chain) originates from a study of T cell changes during pregnancy in multiple sclerosis. This clone was picked up a small number of times. Sequenced by immunoSEQ multiplex PCR; TCRdb stores in-frame clones only, minus some. Of some 40,000 clones listed, approximately 92% are singletons. Germline values: CDR1 SGDLS, CDR2 YYNGEE. Trimming removed 0 bases at V and 5 bases at J, with 12 bases between. The CDR3 extends over 15 amino acids. The chain uses TRBV9 and TRBJ1-5, with unresolved D. The receptor comes from a female donor with multiple sclerosis, enrolled in a pregnancy study. The sample consisted of peripheral blood. CDR3 in DNA: TGTGCCAGCAGCGTAGGAGACAATCAGTATCAGCCCCAGCATTTT. It yields the protein CASSVGDNQYQPQHF.